This is a list of T cell receptor beta chains from one sample in a study of cytomegalovirus exposure and HLA in healthy donors. Generated by immunoSEQ multiplex PCR, the TCRdb table keeps only in-frame clones and is missing some. This table holds under 200,000 clones, roughly 70% found once. The source material was PBMCs. The receptor source for this set is a woman aged 30 to 39 in good health and CMV-seronegative. CDR3s include the opening cysteine and the closing phenylalanine or tryptophan.

v_gene: TRBV7-9
j_gene: TRBJ2-5
CDR3aa: CASSSQETQYF

v_gene: TRBV6-5
j_gene: TRBJ1-1
CDR3aa: CASSPAGSEAFF

v_gene: TRBV18
j_gene: TRBJ2-5
CDR3aa: CASSPRLADQETQYF

v_gene: TRBV11-1
j_gene: TRBJ2-7
CDR3aa: CASRPLSGGWYEQYF

v_gene: TRBV6-6
j_gene: TRBJ2-1
CDR3aa: CASSYSNRDEQFF

v_gene: TRBV7-2
j_gene: TRBJ2-7
CDR3aa: CASQPQVAEYSYEQYF

v_gene: TRBV4-1
j_gene: TRBJ1-4
CDR3aa: CASSQDLGRLNEKLFF

v_gene: TRBV7-9
j_gene: TRBJ2-3
CDR3aa: CASSPPWVGLAGNTDTQYF

v_gene: TRBV5-4
j_gene: TRBJ2-4
CDR3aa: CASSPLTGPNIQYF

v_gene: TRBV4-1
j_gene: TRBJ1-5
CDR3aa: CASSQAWQGLKPQHF

v_gene: TRBV5-1
j_gene: TRBJ1-1
CDR3aa: CASSPIQGNTEAFF

v_gene: TRBV7-6
j_gene: TRBJ2-3
CDR3aa: CASSGGTSEYSTDTQYF

v_gene: TRBV30
j_gene: TRBJ1-3
CDR3aa: CAWNIGSGNTIYF

v_gene: TRBV4-1
j_gene: TRBJ2-2
CDR3aa: CASSPLFSRLNTGELFF

v_gene: TRBV9
j_gene: TRBJ2-5
CDR3aa: CASSAARGLAGGQEETQYF

v_gene: TRBV9
j_gene: TRBJ1-3
CDR3aa: CASTKGLGVSSGNTIYF

v_gene: TRBV5-4
j_gene: TRBJ1-1
CDR3aa: CASSFGTGEYTEAFF

v_gene: TRBV2
j_gene: TRBJ2-2
CDR3aa: CASSTRDRGLNTGELFF

v_gene: TRBV4-1
j_gene: TRBJ1-1
CDR3aa: CASSQTSRDRGEGFF

v_gene: TRBV5-1
j_gene: TRBJ1-1
CDR3aa: CASRTTGVNTEAFF

v_gene: TRBV5-1
j_gene: TRBJ1-4
CDR3aa: CASGGQTSTNEKLFF

v_gene: TRBV10-3
j_gene: TRBJ2-2
CDR3aa: CATSPHGDTGELFF

v_gene: TRBV7-2
j_gene: TRBJ2-3
CDR3aa: CASSLAGLAGDVDTQYF

v_gene: TRBV5-1
j_gene: TRBJ1-2
CDR3aa: CASSLSAGSNYGYTF

v_gene: TRBV14
j_gene: TRBJ2-7
CDR3aa: CASSRQGISYEQYF

v_gene: TRBV6-5
j_gene: TRBJ2-7
CDR3aa: CASSYGSGLGFYEQYF

v_gene: TRBV19
j_gene: TRBJ1-2
CDR3aa: CASIGQGALSYGYTF

v_gene: TRBV7-9
j_gene: TRBJ2-1
CDR3aa: CASSVTGNNEQFF

v_gene: TRBV5-1
j_gene: TRBJ2-7
CDR3aa: CASSFRDSPSSYEQYF

v_gene: TRBV6-1
j_gene: TRBJ2-7
CDR3aa: CASSVQDRPSYEQYF

v_gene: TRBV5-4
j_gene: TRBJ2-6
CDR3aa: CASGRAGSSPSGANVLTF

v_gene: TRBV4-1
j_gene: TRBJ2-6
CDR3aa: CASSQVPGDSGANVLTF

v_gene: TRBV2
j_gene: TRBJ2-3
CDR3aa: CASRMGFAGDTQYF

v_gene: TRBV11-2
j_gene: TRBJ2-1
CDR3aa: CASSLMTGYNEQFF

v_gene: TRBV27
j_gene: TRBJ2-2
CDR3aa: CATKSQGNTGELFF

v_gene: TRBV9
j_gene: TRBJ2-5
CDR3aa: CASSVTGGSETQYF

v_gene: TRBV11-2
j_gene: TRBJ2-7
CDR3aa: CASSLELSWQYF

v_gene: TRBV5-1
j_gene: TRBJ2-5
CDR3aa: CASSPGGGRQETQYF

v_gene: TRBV10-3
j_gene: TRBJ1-1
CDR3aa: CAISGPRSNTEAFF

v_gene: TRBV23-1
j_gene: TRBJ1-2
CDR3aa: CASSRAAWHGYTF

v_gene: TRBV7-9
j_gene: TRBJ1-2
CDR3aa: CASSLMAFSSYGYTF

v_gene: TRBV18
j_gene: TRBJ1-1
CDR3aa: CASSPGFGPNTEAFF

v_gene: TRBV4-1
j_gene: TRBJ2-7
CDR3aa: CASSQPSSGVYEQYF

v_gene: TRBV5-1
j_gene: TRBJ2-7
CDR3aa: CASSPGESYEQYF

v_gene: TRBV2
j_gene: TRBJ1-3
CDR3aa: CASSVVSGAASGNTIYF

v_gene: TRBV4-1
j_gene: TRBJ2-5
CDR3aa: CASSQGTTRETQYF

v_gene: TRBV15
j_gene: TRBJ2-5
CDR3aa: CATRPGISQETQYF

v_gene: TRBV5-1
j_gene: TRBJ1-1
CDR3aa: CASSPTGDTEAFF

v_gene: TRBV29-1
j_gene: TRBJ2-1
CDR3aa: CSGFRGLYNEQFF

v_gene: TRBV19
j_gene: TRBJ2-7
CDR3aa: CASSAQGYGSYEQYF

v_gene: TRBV2
j_gene: TRBJ2-7
CDR3aa: CASSKLAFDYEQYF

v_gene: TRBV4-1
j_gene: TRBJ2-7
CDR3aa: CASSQGSLARDSDEQYF

v_gene: TRBV29-1
j_gene: TRBJ1-5
CDR3aa: CSVGQGAHQPQHF

v_gene: TRBV6-6
j_gene: TRBJ2-7
CDR3aa: CASSYSRQSSYEQYF

v_gene: TRBV7-3
j_gene: TRBJ2-5
CDR3aa: CASSPGTSGGETQYF

v_gene: TRBV7-2
j_gene: TRBJ2-3
CDR3aa: CASSLVAGLPPTDTQYF

v_gene: TRBV7-3
j_gene: TRBJ1-1
CDR3aa: CASNGYSYTEAFF

v_gene: TRBV27
j_gene: TRBJ2-3
CDR3aa: CASSLTVLTDTQYF